Shown below are 19 T cell receptor beta chains from a single sample sequenced in a study of radiotherapy plus CTLA-4 blockade in lung cancer. Method: immunoSEQ multiplex PCR; TCRdb's copy keeps in-frame clones and lacks some. The profile shows tens of thousands of clones, roughly 85% of them singletons. This specimen was peripheral blood, taken from a patient treated with radiotherapy plus ipilimumab. The receptors here all came from a human donor with non-small cell lung cancer whose response to radiotherapy plus ipilimumab could not be evaluated.

The chain uses TRBV7-5 and TRBJ1-1. TRBV7-5 is labeled a pseudogene. The CDR3 has 15 residues. The CDR3 spells CARSLAPNRNTEAFF. The CDR3 DNA sequence: TGTGCCAGAAGCTTAGCACCTAACCGCAACACTGAAGCTTTCTTT.

This chain joins TRBV7-9 and TRBJ1-1; no clear D. CDR3 length equals 11 residues. V was trimmed by 5 bases and J by 7 bases, leaving 8 bases between them. The germline V gene encodes CDR1 SEHNR and CDR2 FQNEAQ (reference sequence). CDR3 DNA sequence: TGTGCCAGCAGCCTAAAAGATGAAGCTTTCTTT. Its translation: CASSLKDEAFF.

The rearrangement uses TRBV27 and TRBJ2-6; maybe TRBD1 (6 bases). This CDR3 spans 20 amino acids. Germline CDR1 MNHEY, CDR2 SMNVEV (reference sequence). V was clipped by 6 bases and J by 0 bases, with 24 bases between them. The CDR3 region is CASSKKPLDRLSSGANVLTF. DNA for the CDR3: TGTGCCAGCAGCAAAAAACCCCTTGACAGGCTAAGCTCTGGGGCCAACGTCCTGACTTTC.

The chain couples TRBV28 to TRBJ2-7; TRBD2 matches at 13 bases. J was trimmed by 2 bases and V by 3 bases; bases with no gene match: 4. The CDR3 is made up of 16 amino acids. Germline values: CDR1 MDHEN, CDR2 SYDVKM. This CDR3 reads CASSFFGTSGTYEQYF. The CDR3, as DNA: TGTGCCAGCAGTTTCTTCGGGACTAGCGGGACCTACGAGCAGTACTTC.

The V call is TRBV2, the J call TRBJ2-6, with 8 bases identical to TRBD2. This CDR3 spans 18 amino acids. With V trimmed by 4 bases and J by 0 bases, 8 bases remained unmatched. Germline values: CDR1 SNHLY, CDR2 FYNNEI. The CDR3 sequence: CASSGGLGGSSGANVLTF. The CDR3 bases are TGTGCCAGCAGTGGGGGACTAGGGGGATCCTCTGGGGCCAACGTCCTGACTTTC. Combining the CDR3 with reference TRBV2 and TRBJ2-6 gives the whole variable domain EPEVTQTPSHQVTQMGQEVILRCVPISNHLYFYWYRQILGQKVEFLVSFYNNEISEKSEIFDDQFSVERPDGSNFTLKIRSTKLEDSAMYFCASSGGLGGSSGANVLTFGAGSRLTVL.

This clone was detected only once. The rearrangement uses TRBV2 and TRBJ2-7; D is possibly TRBD2 (5 bases). The CDR3 totals 17 residues. V was clipped by 7 bases and J by 1 base, with 23 bases between them. Germline loops: CDR1 SNHLY, CDR2 FYNNEI. The CDR3 region has the DNA TGTGCCAGCACCGAACGCCAGGCCTATTCGGGGTCCTACGAGCAGTACTTC. Protein product: CASTERQAYSGSYEQYF.

The chain recombines TRBV7-2 with TRBJ2-7; 11 nucleotides agree with TRBD1. This CDR3 contains 15 residues. V trimming: 7 bases; J trimming: 7 bases; junction bases outside the gene matches: 12. Germline V gives CDR1 SGHTA, CDR2 FQGNSA. The CDR3 reads CASTVRWDRGDEQYF. CDR3 nucleotide sequence: TGTGCCAGCACAGTCCGGTGGGACAGGGGGGATGAGCAGTACTTC.

The chain joins TRBV11-2 to TRBJ2-5; 7 bases agree with TRBD2. The CDR3 has 14 residues. Germline lookup yields CDR1 SGHAT and CDR2 FQNNGV. J gave up 3 bases and V 5 bases, and 6 bases lay outside the gene matches. The CDR3: CASSPGGTEETQYF. In DNA, the CDR3 is TGTGCCAGCAGCCCCGGGGGGACGGAAGAGACCCAGTACTTC.

The chain employs TRBV28 and TRBJ2-4, with 10 nucleotides matching TRBD2. V shed 8 bases, J shed 2 bases, and the junction held 15 bases outside the gene matches. The CDR3 runs to 18 residues. Germline-derived CDR1 and CDR2 are MDHEN and SYDVKM. In DNA form, the CDR3 reads TGTGCCAGCCCCTTTTTAAGCGGGGGGGACACTCCCAAAAACATTCAGTACTTC. This gives the protein CASPFLSGGDTPKNIQYF. The variable domain in full, with the rest retrieved from reference TRBV28 and TRBJ2-4, is DVKVTQSSRYLVKRTGEKVFLECVQDMDHENMFWYRQDPGLGLRLIYFSYDVKMKEKGDIPEGYSVSREKKERFSLILESASTNQTSMYLCASPFLSGGDTPKNIQYFGAGTRLSVL.

The chain employs TRBV28 and TRBJ2-1; weak D call: TRBD2 (7 bases). There are 15 residues in the CDR3. The germline V and J ends were trimmed by 6 bases and 7 bases, with 19 bases remaining between them. Germline CDR1 reads MDHEN; CDR2 reads SYDVKM. For the CDR3, the DNA is TGTGCCAGCAGCCCCGCGGGGGCCTGGTGGAATGAGCAGTTCTTC. Protein product: CASSPAGAWWNEQFF.

The chain is built from TRBV7-2 and TRBJ2-2; D is ambiguous. The length of the CDR3 is 13 residues. Looked up from germline, CDR1 is SGHTA and CDR2 is FQGNSA. V lost 5 bases and J lost 4, with 8 bases in between. The CDR3 sequence is CASSPGGTGELFF. The CDR3 nucleotides are TGTGCCAGCAGCCCCGGCGGCACCGGGGAGCTGTTTTTT.

Here the CDR3 reads CAISPGQGAGEQYF. CDR3 bases: TGTGCCATCAGTCCGGGACAGGGGGCTGGCGAGCAGTACTTC. The chain carries TRBV10-3 and TRBJ2-7, with TRBD1 matching over 12 bases. This CDR3 is built from 14 residues. The germline V gene encodes CDR1 ENHRY and CDR2 SYGVKD. Losses at the gene ends were 5 bases for V and 6 bases for J; bases not matched to a gene: 5.

V is TRBV27 and J is TRBJ2-3; 8 bases are a match to TRBD2. CDR1 is MNHEY and CDR2 is SMNVEV in the germline V gene (reference sequence). The CDR3 is made up of 14 amino acids. V shed 7 bases, J shed 4 bases, and the junction held 7 bases outside the gene matches. Here the CDR3 DNA reads TGTGCCAGCACCCTGGGACTAGGGGCAGATACGCAGTATTTT. It codes for CASTLGLGADTQYF.

The chain links TRBV7-9 to TRBJ2-3; 8 bases line up with TRBD1. The J segment lost 2 bases and the V segment lost 4 bases, leaving 8 bases of the junction unmatched. Germline lookup yields CDR1 SEHNR and CDR2 FQNEAQ (reference sequence). The CDR3 extends over 16 amino acids. CDR3 in amino acids: CASSYRGQVNTDTQYF. The CDR3 nucleotides are TGTGCCAGCAGCTACAGGGGACAGGTGAACACAGATACGCAGTATTTT.

Note on this clone: At one end, the junction sequence differs from germline, possibly due to a read error. This chain uses TRBV7-6 with TRBJ2-5; D unclear. The CDR3 runs to 13 residues. Germline CDR1 and CDR2: SGHVS and FNYEAQ. CDR3 nucleotides: TGTGCCAGCAGCCCCCGCCCCCAAGAGGCCCAGTACTTC. Encoded protein: CASSPRPQEAQYF.

The CDR3, as DNA: TGTGCCAGCAGTTTCCAGGGGTACGGTTCACCCCTCCACTTT. Its protein is CASSFQGYGSPLHF. The rearrangement links TRBV27 to TRBJ1-6, with D perhaps matching TRBD1 (6 bases). The CDR3 extends over 14 amino acids. In germline, CDR1 is MNHEY, CDR2 SMNVEV (reference sequence). Trimming took 3 bases from V and 9 from J, leaving 12 bases between them.

This clone was seen just once. The gene calls are TRBV27 and TRBJ1-5, with 12 bases aligning to TRBD1. Germline trimming cut 8 bases from V and 2 bases from J; bases unmatched to any gene: 10. Germline CDR1 is MNHEY and CDR2 is SMNVEV (reference sequence). This CDR3 spans 17 amino acids. Here the CDR3 reads CASRPGQGAEGNQPQHF. The CDR3 bases are TGTGCCAGCCGTCCGGGACAGGGGGCGGAGGGCAATCAGCCCCAGCATTTT.

The rearrangement joins TRBV7-9 to TRBJ1-1; D ambiguous. The length of the CDR3 is 12 residues. CDR1 and CDR2 from the germline V gene are SEHNR and FQNEAQ (reference sequence). The V end was cut by 5 bases, the J end by 6 bases, with 10 bases between. This CDR3 reads CASSPEVSEAFF. The CDR3 nucleotides are TGTGCCAGCAGCCCAGAGGTCTCTGAAGCTTTCTTT. The full variable domain, with the rest looked up from reference TRBV7-9 and TRBJ1-1, is DTGVSQNPRHKITKRGQNVTFRCDPISEHNRLYWYRQTLGQGPEFLTYFQNEAQLEKSRLLSDRFSAERPKGSFSTLEIQRTEQGDSAMYLCASSPEVSEAFFGQGTRLTVV.

The J gene is TRBJ2-5, the V gene TRBV13; the D gene is possibly TRBD1 (5 bases). Germline-derived CDR1 and CDR2 are PRHDT and FYEKMQ (reference sequence). The CDR3 covers 11 residues. Trimming cost V 5 bases and J 4 bases, with 5 bases left between them. The CDR3 here is CASSTGETQYF. CDR3 sequence (DNA): TGTGCCAGCAGCACAGGAGAGACCCAGTACTTC.